Sequencing of this T cell receptor beta chain was carried out in a study of tumor-infiltrating lymphocytes in primary liver carcinoma. Study context: Participating patients were men and women between 30 and 69 years old. Study-wide results and caveats: Tumor top-250-clone fractions significantly exceeded those of blood (p = 0.039).

From roughly 470 ng total RNA, TCR beta cDNA was generated with a primer in the constant region. Investigators got TCR beta libraries out of three nested multiplex PCR rounds, done with slightly modified ARM-PCR. The opening two PCR rounds, roughly 11 cycles each, paired TRBV1-TRBV30 forward primers with a C-beta reverse primer. TCRdb re-derived calls from the multiplex PCR reads in MiXCR, one entry per CDR3 protein. The table has about 180,000 distinct CDR3 sequences, about 60% seen once; the top ten hold 72%. The CDR3 is made up of 14 amino acids. In germline, CDR1 is SGHAT, CDR2 FQNNGV. V shed 3 bases and J shed 8 bases, with 14 bases lying between them. In the case of this clonotype: No antigen is known for it.

Germline DNA was also extracted, and blood RNA derived from unsorted whole blood. Collected before surgery were four milliliters of peripheral blood. The sequenced sample consisted of peripheral blood. V gene TRBV11-2 combines with J gene TRBJ2-1; a weak D match, TRBD2 (5 bases). The TCR originated in a man aged 35 to 55 with primary liver carcinoma and hepatitis B virus infection. The CDR3 bases are TGTGCCAGCAGCTTCGCTAGTGTAGCGTATGAGCAGTTCTTC. It encodes CASSFASVAYEQFF.